A selection of T cell receptor beta chains follows, all from one sample in a study of T-cell reconstitution after alpha-beta-depleted transplantation in children. Using its own MiXCR run on the PCR reads, TCRdb lists one record per CDR3 protein. This sample yields some 440,000 distinct CDR3 sequences, of which 15% to 20% are seen a single time; approximately 28% belongs to the top ten. The sequencing used PBMCs, mostly from graft donor cells, collected 360 days after TCRalphabeta/CD19-depleted stem cell transplant. These receptor sequences come from a boy under two years old who had a stem cell transplant for Wiskott-Aldrich syndrome, so the T cells may come from the graft donor. Each CDR3 is given with its conserved first and last residue. D genes are given only for firm matches. Size values are once, few and many counts, or a class for expanded clones, and some rows have none.

cdr3_length | clone_size | d_call | j_call | v_call | cdr3_aa | cdr3_nt
15 | . | . | TRBJ2-3 | TRBV20-1 | CSADPSYPSTDTQYF | TGCAGTGCTGACCCCTCGTACCCTAGCACAGATACGCAGTATTTT
16 | . | . | TRBJ2-1 | TRBV4-1 | CASSQESPFLSNEQFF | TGCGCCAGCAGCCAAGAAAGTCCTTTTCTGTCCAATGAGCAGTTCTTC
14 | . | TRBD2 | TRBJ2-3 | TRBV5-1 | CASSPPPGLATQYF | TGCGCCAGCAGCCCCCCCCCGGGACTAGCGACGCAGTATTTT
14 | . | . | TRBJ1-2 | TRBV5-1 | CASSENRAPYGYTF | TGCGCCAGCAGCGAGAACAGGGCGCCCTATGGCTACACCTTC
14 | . | . | TRBJ2-3 | TRBV5-1 | CASSSRRAQDTQYF | TGCGCCAGCAGCTCGCGTCGGGCCCAAGATACGCAGTATTTT
14 | . | . | TRBJ1-3 | TRBV7-9 | CASSFEVSGNTIYF | TGTGCCAGCAGCTTCGAAGTCTCTGGAAACACCATATATTTT
12 | . | . | TRBJ2-5 | TRBV20-1 | CSARASYETQYF | TGCAGTGCTAGAGCCTCCTACGAGACCCAGTACTTC
14 | few | . | TRBJ2-7 | TRBV7-9 | CASSSDLNPRAQYF | TGTGCCAGCAGCTCGGACCTAAACCCCAGGGCCCAGTACTTC
14 | . | TRBD2 | TRBJ2-5 | TRBV28 | CASTTVAGGETQYF | TGTGCCAGCACTACCGTTGCGGGGGGAGAGACCCAGTACTTC
11 | few | . | TRBJ2-3 | TRBV29-1 | CSVDFTDTQYF | TGCAGCGTTGACTTCACAGATACGCAGTATTTT
15 | . | . | TRBJ2-3 | TRBV14 | CASSQGFRDIDTQYF | TGTGCCAGCAGCCAAGGCTTCCGAGATATTGATACGCAGTATTTT
18 | . | TRBD1 | TRBJ1-4 | TRBV4-2 | CASSPRTGETATNEKLFF | TGTGCCAGCAGCCCCCGGACAGGCGAAACCGCAACTAATGAAAAACTGTTTTTT
16 | few | TRBD1 | TRBJ2-7 | TRBV11-2 | CASSLRVDRGNHEQYF | TGTGCCAGCAGCTTAAGGGTAGACAGGGGGAACCACGAGCAGTACTTC
14 | . | . | TRBJ2-2 | TRBV5-1 | CASRREGNTGELFF | TGCGCCAGCAGGAGAGAAGGAAACACCGGGGAGCTGTTTTTT
10 | . | TRBD1 | TRBJ1-1 | TRBV20-1 | CSATDRMAFF | TGCAGTGCTACGGACAGGATGGCTTTCTTT
15 | few | . | TRBJ2-7 | TRBV21-1 | CASSKRAGSLYEQYF | TGTGCCAGCAGCAAAAGGGCCGGGAGTCTCTACGAGCAGTACTTC
12 | . | . | TRBJ1-2 | TRBV6-5 | CASSYLGYGYTF | TGTGCCAGCAGTTACTTGGGGTATGGCTACACCTTC
18 | . | TRBD1 | TRBJ2-2 | TRBV10-3 | CAIRGDRGRPDGTGELFF | TGTGCCATCAGAGGGGACAGGGGGCGCCCCGATGGGACCGGGGAGCTGTTTTTT
11 | many | . | TRBJ2-1 | TRBV25-1 | CASSEGPEQFF | TGTGCCAGCAGTGAAGGGCCCGAGCAGTTCTTC
16 | few | TRBD1 | TRBJ2-7 | TRBV15 | CATSRDIGRGPYEQYF | TGTGCCACCAGCAGAGATATCGGCAGGGGGCCTTACGAGCAGTACTTC
12 | . | . | TRBJ2-2 | TRBV20-1 | CSAGLHTGELFF | TGCAGTGCTGGACTCCACACCGGGGAGCTGTTTTTT
18 | . | TRBD1 | TRBJ2-5 | TRBV7-6 | CASSARLQGPFLQETQYF | TGTGCCAGCAGCGCGAGGCTACAGGGGCCTTTCCTCCAAGAGACCCAGTACTTC
15 | . | . | TRBJ1-6 | TRBV11-2 | CASSLLGGYNSPLHF | TGTGCCAGCAGCTTATTAGGCGGCTATAATTCACCCCTCCACTTT
17 | many | . | TRBJ1-3 | TRBV7-9 | CASSRLHDSASGNTIYF | TGTGCCAGCAGCCGTCTCCACGACAGTGCCTCTGGAAACACCATATATTTT
14 | . | . | TRBJ2-3 | TRBV6-1 | CASSEGRITDTQYF | TGTGCCAGCAGTGAAGGGCGAATCACAGATACGCAGTATTTT
15 | . | . | TRBJ1-2 | TRBV5-1 | CASSFDGDRNYGYTF | TGCGCCAGCAGCTTCGACGGCGACCGTAACTATGGCTACACCTTC
13 | . | . | TRBJ2-7 | TRBV25-1 | CASSPVFRYEQYF | TGTGCCAGCAGCCCCGTGTTCCGCTACGAGCAGTACTTC
10 | few | . | TRBJ1-1 | TRBV24-1 | CATMDGRAFF | TGTGCCACCATGGATGGGCGAGCTTTCTTT
15 | . | TRBD1 | TRBJ2-1 | TRBV29-1 | CSVGGGQASYNEQFF | TGCAGCGTTGGAGGCGGACAGGCCTCCTACAATGAGCAGTTCTTC
16 | . | . | TRBJ2-3 | TRBV18 | CASSPSDRWGTDTQYF | TGTGCCAGCTCACCCTCCGACAGATGGGGCACAGATACGCAGTATTTT
15 | few | TRBD1 | TRBJ2-3 | TRBV5-6 | CASSDQAGGTDTQYF | TGTGCCAGCAGCGACCAAGCAGGGGGAACAGATACGCAGTATTTT
15 | . | . | TRBJ1-5 | TRBV12-3/TRBV12-4 | CASSQRDGANQPQHF | TGTGCCAGCAGTCAAAGGGACGGAGCCAATCAGCCCCAGCATTTT
14 | few | TRBD1 | TRBJ1-1 | TRBV25-1 | CASSNRGENTEAFF | TGTGCCAGCAGCAACAGGGGAGAGAACACTGAAGCTTTCTTT
15 | few | . | TRBJ2-7 | TRBV13 | CASSLRGGVSYEQYF | TGTGCCAGCAGCTTACGTGGAGGGGTATCCTACGAGCAGTACTTC
19 | . | . | TRBJ2-4 | TRBV20-1 | CSARGSGRGLGVAKNIQYF | TGCAGTGCTAGAGGGTCGGGCAGGGGCCTCGGGGTAGCCAAAAACATTCAGTACTTC
15 | . | . | TRBJ2-7 | TRBV7-9 | CASSPGILGGYEQYF | TGTGCCAGCAGCCCGGGGATCTTGGGGGGATACGAGCAGTACTTC
18 | . | TRBD2 | TRBJ2-3 | TRBV7-2 | CASSLADALAGEADTQYF | TGTGCCAGCAGCTTAGCGGACGCTTTAGCGGGAGAGGCAGATACGCAGTATTTT